This T cell receptor (beta chain) was found in a study of blood T cells in healthy people across ages. Study-wide results and limits: Investigators viewed diversity estimates from one million T cells as underestimates, the study reported.

Concerning this clonotype itself: Its antigen is not known.

Each donor supplied around 10 milliliters of peripheral blood. Primers used in a second PCR of roughly 6 to 12 cycles were a sample-barcoded 5' primer and a J-beta primer mix. Each CDR3 protein is one row after TCRdb ran MiXCR on the 5' RACE reads. The sample holds approximately 790,000 distinct CDR3 sequences; around two thirds are singletons and the top ten take roughly 25%. The germline gives CDR1 SGHTA, CDR2 FQGTGA. V gave up 5 bases and J gave up 0 bases, with 17 bases separating them. The CDR3 loop spans 18 amino acids. The sequence came from a man under 40 in good health. Material for sequencing was blood. This chain uses TRBV7-3 with TRBJ2-6; D may match TRBD1 or TRBD2 (5 bases each). The CDR3 here is CASSLFQGPSSGANVLTF. The CDR3, as DNA: TGTGCCAGCAGCCTCTTTCAGGGACCGAGCTCTGGGGCCAACGTCCTGACTTTC.